The clone carrying this T cell receptor beta chain was detected a few times. Its matching antigen is unknown. All of the isolated RNA was reverse transcribed, so expressed TCRB transcripts were sequenced. TCRdb's table, derived via immunoSEQ multiplex PCR, lists solely in-frame clones and lacks some. The sample has around 140,000 clones, 13% seen once. This CDR3 comprises 14 residues. Germline values: CDR1 SGHTA, CDR2 FQGNSA. Trimming took off 2 bases at V and 5 bases at J, with 10 bases between the two ends. Via CD45RO/CCR7/CD25/CD127/CD95/CD27, cells of the CD4+ naive, central memory, regulatory and stem cell-like memory subsets were sorted. This sample is part of a study of beta chain features in type 1 diabetes. Overall study: Healthy donors, compared against patients, showed similar age, gender and cell yields.

Study conclusions and caveats: Patients' naive, central memory and Treg TCRB repertoires seemed closer to one another than those of healthy donors. In all four CD4+ subsets, TCRB CDR3 length was significantly, moderately reduced in type 1 diabetes. Whether TCRB rearrangement is influenced by HLA type went unresolved here.

The chain uses TRBV7-2 and TRBJ2-1; D ambiguous. What was sequenced was central memory CD4+ T cells from blood. The TCR comes from a man aged 18 to 30 with type 1 diabetes. The CDR3 loop reads CASSLSSNNNEQFF. CDR3 coding DNA: TGTGCCAGCAGCTTAAGCAGCAATAACAATGAGCAGTTCTTC.